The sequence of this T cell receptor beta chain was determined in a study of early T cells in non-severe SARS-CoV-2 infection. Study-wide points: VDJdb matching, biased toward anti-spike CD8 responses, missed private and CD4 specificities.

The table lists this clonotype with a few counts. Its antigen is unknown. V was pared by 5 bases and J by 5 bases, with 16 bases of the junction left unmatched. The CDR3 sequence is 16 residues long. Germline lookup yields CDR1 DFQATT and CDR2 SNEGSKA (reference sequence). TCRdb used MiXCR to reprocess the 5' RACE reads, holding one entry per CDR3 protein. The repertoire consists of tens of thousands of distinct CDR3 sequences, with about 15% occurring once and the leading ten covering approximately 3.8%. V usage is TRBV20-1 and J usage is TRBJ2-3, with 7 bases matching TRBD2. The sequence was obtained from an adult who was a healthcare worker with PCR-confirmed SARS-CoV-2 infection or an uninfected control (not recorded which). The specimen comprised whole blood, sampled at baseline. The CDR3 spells CSARKWSGVVKDTQYF. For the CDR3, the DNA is TGCAGTGCTCGGAAATGGAGCGGGGTAGTAAAAGATACGCAGTATTTT.